Following are 21 T cell receptor beta chains from one sample sequenced in a study of cytomegalovirus exposure and HLA in healthy donors. Data came from immunoSEQ multiplex PCR; TCRdb stores just in-frame clones and leaves some out. This sample has a few hundred thousand clones, with roughly 87% found just once. Sequencing input: PBMCs. The receptors here all came from a man aged 18 to 30 in good health and CMV-seropositive.

The chain joins TRBV4-1 to TRBJ2-7; D ambiguous. The CDR3 covers 12 residues. V shed 0 bases and J shed 4 bases, with 4 bases lying between them. Looked up from germline, CDR1 is MGHRA and CDR2 is YSYEKL. CDR3 protein: CASSQEGYEQYF. Written as DNA, the CDR3 is TGCGCCAGCAGCCAAGAGGGTTACGAGCAGTACTTC.

The J gene is TRBJ2-6, the V gene TRBV7-6; D is unclear. The CDR3 has 16 residues. Between the trimmed V and J ends, which lost 0 bases and 1 base, there was a span of 7 bases. Germline V gene sequence: CDR1 SGHVS, CDR2 FNYEAQ. Here the CDR3 reads CASSLAHGSGANVLTF. CDR3 in DNA: TGTGCCAGCAGCTTAGCGCATGGATCTGGGGCCAACGTCCTGACTTTC.

V and J are TRBV5-1 and TRBJ2-1; 12 nucleotides line up with TRBD2. The V and J ends lost 0 bases and 8 bases, in that order; junction bases with no gene match: 6. CDR1 and CDR2 from the germline V gene are SGHRS and YFSETQ. The CDR3 covers 16 residues. The CDR3 spells CASSLGRLAGEDEQFF. The CDR3 nucleotides are TGCGCCAGCAGCTTGGGGAGACTAGCGGGAGAAGATGAGCAGTTCTTC.

V gene TRBV19 combines with J gene TRBJ2-2, with 8 bases fitting TRBD2. Germline V gene sequence: CDR1 LNHDA, CDR2 SQIVND (reference sequence). The CDR3 length is 16 residues. The trim removed 6 bases at V and 1 base at J, leaving 7 bases unmatched. This CDR3 is CASSLESGRNTGELFF. For the CDR3, the DNA is TGTGCCAGTAGCCTAGAGAGCGGGAGGAACACCGGGGAGCTGTTTTTT. Complete variable domain (other parts from reference TRBV19 and TRBJ2-2): DGGITQSPKYLFRKEGQNVTLSCEQNLNHDAMYWYRQDPGQGLRLIYYSQIVNDFQKGDIAEGYSVSREKKESFPLTVTSAQKNPTAFYLCASSLESGRNTGELFFGEGSRLTVL.

This chain joins TRBV29-1 and TRBJ2-7, with a tentative D call TRBD1 (6 bases). Germline V CDR1 and CDR2: SQVTM, ANQGSEA. The CDR3 covers 13 residues. Trimming stripped 3 bases from V and 0 bases from J, with 9 bases between. The CDR3 DNA sequence: TGCAGCGTTGACAGGGGCAGCTCCTACGAGCAGTACTTC. This gives the protein CSVDRGSSYEQYF.

This chain joins TRBV5-1 and TRBJ2-2; D remains unclear. Trimming left V 4 bases short and J 3 bases short, with 13 bases between. Per the germline V gene, CDR1 is SGHRS and CDR2 is YFSETQ. CDR3 length: 15 amino acids. Written as DNA, the CDR3 is TGCGCCAGCAGCAACGCTTCCCGATACACCGGGGAGCTGTTTTTT. Its protein is CASSNASRYTGELFF.

This chain links TRBV4-1 with TRBJ1-2; 9 bases fit TRBD1. The CDR3 loop spans 15 amino acids. Germline CDR1 reads MGHRA; CDR2 reads YSYEKL. The ends lost 4 bases at V and 0 bases at J; junction bases unmatched: 3. CDR3 sequence: CASSLRQGANYGYTF. The CDR3 coding sequence is TGCGCCAGCAGCCTCCGACAGGGGGCTAACTATGGCTACACCTTC.

This clone has a handful of counts. The V gene is TRBV2, the J gene TRBJ1-2; D not resolved. V dropped 4 bases and J dropped 8 bases, with 14 bases sitting between them. The CDR3 has 13 residues. The V gene's germline CDR1 is SNHLY and CDR2 FYNNEI. CDR3: CASSVVREGGYTF. In nucleotides, the CDR3 is TGTGCCAGCAGTGTCGTGCGGGAGGGCGGCTACACCTTC. Full variable domain (rest looked up from reference TRBV2 and TRBJ1-2): EPEVTQTPSHQVTQMGQEVILRCVPISNHLYFYWYRQILGQKVEFLVSFYNNEISEKSEIFDDQFSVERPDGSNFTLKIRSTKLEDSAMYFCASSVVREGGYTFGSGTRLTVV.

J is TRBJ2-7 and V is TRBV6-1; 7 nucleotides align to TRBD2. CDR1 and CDR2 (germline): MNHNS, SASEGT. J was trimmed by 3 bases and V by 6 bases; bases with no gene match: 8. CDR3 length equals 14 residues. CDR3 bases: TGTGCCAGCAGGGAACTGGGCGGGAGCTACGAGCAGTACTTC. It specifies CASRELGGSYEQYF.

The chain couples TRBV19 to TRBJ2-7; 14 nucleotides align to TRBD2. The germline gives CDR1 LNHDA, CDR2 SQIVND (reference sequence). The CDR3 extends over 17 amino acids. Unmatched junction bases numbered 8, after V lost 5 bases and J lost 2 bases. The CDR3 region is CASSLGTSGSLPYEQYF. The CDR3 nucleotides are TGTGCCAGTAGTCTCGGGACTAGCGGGAGTCTACCCTACGAGCAGTACTTC.

The V call is TRBV10-3, the J call TRBJ2-2; possible D gene TRBD1, 5 bases. Per germline, CDR1 ENHRY and CDR2 SYGVKD. The V and J ends lost 2 bases and 2 bases respectively, with 12 bases between them. This CDR3 has 16 residues. CDR3 region: CAISEPTQGNTGELFF. CDR3 coding DNA: TGTGCCATCAGTGAGCCGACTCAGGGAAACACCGGGGAGCTGTTTTTT.

The rearrangement links TRBV6-5 to TRBJ1-1; D is ambiguous. CDR1 MNHEY and CDR2 SVGAGI come from the germline V gene. The CDR3 runs to 15 residues. V was clipped by 0 bases and J by 1 base, with 9 bases between them. CDR3 coding DNA: TGTGCCAGCAGTTACTCGTGGACCTGGAACACTGAAGCTTTCTTT. This sequence encodes CASSYSWTWNTEAFF.

The rearrangement joins TRBV28 to TRBJ1-5; D gene ambiguous. The CDR3 has 13 amino acids. V lost 6 bases and J lost 7, with 13 bases in between. Germline V lookup: CDR1 MDHEN, CDR2 SYDVKM. Here the CDR3 reads CASRRSGGQPQHF. The CDR3 nucleotides are TGTGCCAGCAGAAGGTCAGGAGGGCAGCCCCAGCATTTT.

The gene calls are TRBV9 and TRBJ2-5; 8 nucleotides agree with TRBD1. The germline V gene encodes CDR1 SGDLS and CDR2 YYNGEE. The CDR3 spans 15 residues. The junction had 6 bases not matched to a gene; V was cut back by 0 bases and J by 5 bases. The CDR3 spells CASSVALTGEETQYF. The CDR3 DNA reads TGTGCCAGCAGCGTAGCTCTGACAGGGGAGGAGACCCAGTACTTC. Complete variable domain (other parts from reference TRBV9 and TRBJ2-5): DSGVTQTPKHLITATGQRVTLRCSPRSGDLSVYWYQQSLDQGLQFLIQYYNGEERAKGNILERFSAQQFPDLHSELNLSSLELGDSALYFCASSVALTGEETQYFGPGTRLLVL.

The chain is built from TRBV9 and TRBJ1-2; 7 bases agree with TRBD1. Per germline, CDR1 SGDLS and CDR2 YYNGEE. The CDR3 totals 13 residues. Trimming at V came to 3 bases and at J to 4 bases, leaving 3 bases not matched to a gene. The CDR3 DNA follows: TGTGCCAGCAGCGGACAGGGTCGCTATGGCTACACCTTC. It yields the protein CASSGQGRYGYTF.

This clone has only one observation. V gene TRBV28 combines with J gene TRBJ2-7, with 7 bases fitting TRBD2. The trim removed 9 bases at V and 0 bases at J, leaving 8 bases unmatched. Germline CDR1 MDHEN, CDR2 SYDVKM. This CDR3 region has 14 residues. This chain's CDR3 is CASLPSGSSYEQYF. The CDR3 nucleotides read TGTGCCAGTTTGCCTAGCGGAAGCTCCTACGAGCAGTACTTC.

The count of this clone is one. Different DNA sequences within this sample yield the same CDR3. This CDR3 is CASSLQGTEAFF. CDR3 nucleotide sequence: TGTGCCAGCAGTCTACAGGGCACTGAAGCTTTCTTT. The V gene is TRBV28, the J gene TRBJ1-1, with a weak D call TRBD1 (6 bases). The V gene lost 5 bases and the J gene lost 4 bases, with 8 bases spanning the gap. Germline CDR1 and CDR2: MDHEN and SYDVKM. The length of the CDR3 is 12 residues.

The rearrangement links TRBV2 to TRBJ2-1; the D gene is possibly TRBD2 (6 bases). Germline assignment: CDR1 SNHLY and CDR2 FYNNEI. The CDR3 runs to 16 residues. V was trimmed by 5 bases and J by 0 bases, leaving 14 bases between them. The CDR3 sequence is CASSHTSSFSYNEQFF. Here the CDR3 DNA reads TGTGCCAGCAGTCACACTAGCTCGTTCTCCTACAATGAGCAGTTCTTC.

This clone was detected once. The CDR3 reads CASSLLTVGTDTQYF. The CDR3 region has the DNA TGTGCCAGCAGCCTTCTAACGGTCGGAACAGATACGCAGTATTTT. The chain carries TRBV7-6 and TRBJ2-3; D gene uncertain. Trimming took 5 bases from V and 3 from J, leaving 15 bases between them. The germline gives CDR1 SGHVS, CDR2 FNYEAQ. The CDR3 contains 15 residues.

The V and J genes are TRBV7-2 and TRBJ1-2, with no clear D. Germline CDR1 SGHTA, CDR2 FQGNSA. The CDR3 consists of 13 residues. Trimming left V 3 bases short and J 6 bases short, with 11 bases between. DNA of the CDR3: TGTGCCAGCAGCTTCCTGGACTTTGATGGCTACACCTTC. It is translated as CASSFLDFDGYTF.

The chain couples TRBV6-5 to TRBJ2-2; a weak D match, TRBD1 (5 bases). V was cut by 8 bases and J by 5 bases, with 12 bases left in between. Per the germline V gene, CDR1 is MNHEY and CDR2 is SVGAGI. The CDR3 has 13 residues. Here the CDR3 reads CASGHGRTGELFF. CDR3 nucleotide sequence: TGTGCCAGCGGACACGGTCGGACCGGGGAGCTGTTTTTT.